Sequencing of this T cell receptor (beta chain) was carried out in a study of siplizumab effects on memory and regulatory T cells. Findings and limits, study-wide: Siplizumab produced a significant drop in alloreactive sequences attributable to unstimulated CD4+ memory cells. Naive T cells seemed more diverse than memory cells and seemed major alloresponse contributors. Controls had 26.9% Treg-derived mappable alloreactive CD4+ clones on average, versus approximately 70% with siplizumab. Proof of suppressive function in proliferating Tregs from siplizumab cultures was not established.

Here immunoSEQ multiplex PCR was the method, and the copy in TCRdb shows in-frame clones only, minus some. Here the sample spans roughly 120,000 clones, under 95% being singletons. Of note for this clone: Its antigen is currently unknown.

Germline V CDR1 and CDR2: LNHDA, SQIVND (reference sequence). The ends lost 5 bases at V and 5 bases at J; junction bases unmatched: 12. CDR3 length: 16 amino acids. This sequence joins TRBV19 and TRBJ2-3, with 8 bases fitting TRBD2. Sequenced: Tregs sorted from blood. The TCR comes from a human donor in good health. This CDR3 reads CASSPSQREMGDTQYF. In DNA form, the CDR3 reads TGTGCCAGTAGTCCGTCCCAGCGGGAGATGGGAGATACGCAGTATTTT.